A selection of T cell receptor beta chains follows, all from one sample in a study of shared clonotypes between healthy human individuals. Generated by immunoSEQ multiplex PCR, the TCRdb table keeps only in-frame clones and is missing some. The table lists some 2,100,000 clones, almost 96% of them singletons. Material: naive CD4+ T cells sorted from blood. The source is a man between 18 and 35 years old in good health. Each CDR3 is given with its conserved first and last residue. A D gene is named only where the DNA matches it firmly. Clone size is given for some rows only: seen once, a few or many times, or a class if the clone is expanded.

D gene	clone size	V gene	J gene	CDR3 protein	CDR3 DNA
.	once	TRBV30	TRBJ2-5	CAWSVNVQETQYF	TGTGCCTGGAGTGTAAACGTCCAAGAGACCCAGTACTTC
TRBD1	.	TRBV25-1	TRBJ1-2	CATSGTGGLANYGYTF	TGTGCCACCTCCGGGACAGGAGGACTGGCTAACTATGGCTACACCTTC
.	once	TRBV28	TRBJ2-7	CASSFGRNEQYF	TGTGCCAGCAGTTTTGGGAGGAATGAGCAGTACTTC
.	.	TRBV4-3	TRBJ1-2	CASSQRVRAGGYTF	TGCGCCAGCAGCCAACGCGTCAGGGCGGGCGGCTACACCTTC
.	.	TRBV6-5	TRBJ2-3	CASRSGQSTDTQYF	TGTGCCAGCAGGTCCGGGCAGAGCACAGATACGCAGTATTTT
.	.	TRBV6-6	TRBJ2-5	CASLAGSPGAQYF	TGTGCCAGCCTCGCCGGGTCCCCGGGGGCCCAGTACTTC
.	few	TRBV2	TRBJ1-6	CASSESPTPSPLHF	TGTGCCAGCAGTGAATCCCCTACCCCTTCACCCCTCCACTTT
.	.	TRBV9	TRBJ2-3	CASSPDTDTQYF	TGTGCCAGCAGCCCTGACACAGATACGCAGTATTTT
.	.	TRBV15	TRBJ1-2	CATSRDKTVSYGYTF	TGTGCCACCAGCAGAGATAAGACAGTATCCTATGGCTACACCTTC
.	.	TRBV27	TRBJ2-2	CASSFFAELIRTGSGELFF	TGTGCCAGCAGTTTTTTTGCTGAGTTAATTCGGACGGGCTCCGGGGAGCTGTTTTTT
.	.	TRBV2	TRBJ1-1	CASNYREEGEAFF	TGTGCCAGCAACTACAGGGAGGAGGGTGAAGCTTTCTTT
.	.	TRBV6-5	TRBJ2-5	CASSYSRQGQETQYF	TGTGCCAGCAGTTACTCTAGGCAGGGCCAAGAGACCCAGTACTTC
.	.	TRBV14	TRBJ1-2	CASSQAETTGYGYTF	TGTGCCAGCAGCCAGGCTGAGACGACAGGTTATGGCTACACCTTC
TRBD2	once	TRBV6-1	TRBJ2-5	CASSVAGGYQETQYF	TGTGCCAGCAGTGTAGCGGGGGGCTACCAAGAGACCCAGTACTTC
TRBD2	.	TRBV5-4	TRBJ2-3	CASSSLAGGPADTQYF	TGTGCCAGCAGCTCCCTAGCGGGGGGGCCGGCAGATACGCAGTATTTT
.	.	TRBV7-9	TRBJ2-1	CASSSRGDNEQFF	TGTGCCAGCAGCTCCAGAGGGGACAATGAGCAGTTCTTC
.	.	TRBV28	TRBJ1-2	CASSGAGESYGYTF	TGTGCCAGCAGTGGGGCGGGGGAGTCCTATGGCTACACCTTC
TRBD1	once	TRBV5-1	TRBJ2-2	CASRTWDRDTGELFF	TGCGCCAGCAGGACGTGGGACAGGGACACCGGGGAGCTGTTTTTT
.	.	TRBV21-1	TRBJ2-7	CASISFRDTSYEQYF	TGTGCCAGCATCTCCTTCCGGGACACCTCCTACGAGCAGTACTTC
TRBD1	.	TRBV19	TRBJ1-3	CASSLFSPGQGSGNTIYF	TGTGCCAGTAGCCTATTCTCGCCGGGACAGGGCTCTGGAAACACCATATATTTT
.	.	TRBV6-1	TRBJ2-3	CASSETEQFRTDTQYF	TGTGCCAGCAGTGAAACTGAACAGTTCCGCACAGATACGCAGTATTTT
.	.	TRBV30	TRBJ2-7	CAWSVGGPYEQYF	TGTGCCTGGAGTGTAGGGGGGCCCTACGAGCAGTACTTC
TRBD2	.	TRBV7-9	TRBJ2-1	CASSSGGPVLHEQFF	TGTGCCAGCAGTAGCGGGGGGCCCGTCCTGCATGAGCAGTTCTTC
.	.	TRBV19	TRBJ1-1	CASSRKTGEAFF	TGTGCCAGTAGTAGAAAGACAGGCGAAGCTTTCTTT